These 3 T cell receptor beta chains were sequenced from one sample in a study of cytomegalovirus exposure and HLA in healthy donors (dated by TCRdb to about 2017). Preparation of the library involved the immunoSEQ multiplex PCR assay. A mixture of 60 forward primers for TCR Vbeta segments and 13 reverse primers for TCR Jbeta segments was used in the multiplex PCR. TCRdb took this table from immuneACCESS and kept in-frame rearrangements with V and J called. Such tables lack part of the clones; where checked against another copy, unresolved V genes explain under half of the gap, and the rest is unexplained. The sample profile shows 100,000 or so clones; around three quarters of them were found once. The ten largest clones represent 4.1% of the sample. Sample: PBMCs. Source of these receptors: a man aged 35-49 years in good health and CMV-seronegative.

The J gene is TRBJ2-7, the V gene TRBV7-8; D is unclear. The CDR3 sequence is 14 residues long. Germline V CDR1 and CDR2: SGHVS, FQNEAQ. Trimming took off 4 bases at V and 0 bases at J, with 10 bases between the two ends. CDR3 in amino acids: CASSWISSSYEQYV. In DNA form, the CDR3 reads TGTGCCAGCAGCTGGATTTCTAGCTCCTACGAGCAGTACGTC.

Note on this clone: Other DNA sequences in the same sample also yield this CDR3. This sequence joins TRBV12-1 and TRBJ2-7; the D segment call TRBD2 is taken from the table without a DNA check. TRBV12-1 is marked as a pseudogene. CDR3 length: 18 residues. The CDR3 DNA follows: TGTGCCAGCGGCTACAGAAGAACTGGGACACCCTGGGACTACGAGCAGTACGTC. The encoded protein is CASGYRRTGTPWDYEQYV.

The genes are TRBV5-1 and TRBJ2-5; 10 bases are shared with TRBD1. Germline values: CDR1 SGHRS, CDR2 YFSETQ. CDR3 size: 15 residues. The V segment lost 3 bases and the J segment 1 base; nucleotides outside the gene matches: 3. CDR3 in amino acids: CASSWGQGTQETQYF. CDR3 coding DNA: TGCGCCAGCAGCTGGGGACAGGGGACCCAAGAGACCCAGTACTTC.